This T cell receptor beta chain stems from a study of T-cell reconstitution after alpha-beta-depleted transplantation in children. The germline V and J ends were trimmed by 2 bases and 5 bases, with 14 bases remaining between them. Germline CDR1 is SGHKS and CDR2 is YYEKEE (reference sequence). The CDR3 spans 15 residues. During its preparation, the TCRbeta library received unique molecular identifiers. TCRdb recomputed calls from the PCR reads with MiXCR, one row per CDR3 protein. The sample shows 200,000 to 250,000 distinct CDR3 sequences, 8.5% to 10% of them seen only once. This sequence was found in a human donor who donated a stem cell graft to a child with acute lymphoblastic leukemia. The specimen was PBMCs from the stem cell graft donor, collected from the stem cell graft. This chain uses TRBV5-5 with TRBJ2-1, with D tentatively TRBD1 (6 bases). The CDR3: CASSFSGHLNNEQFF. The CDR3 bases are TGTGCCAGCAGCTTCTCGGGACACCTTAACAATGAGCAGTTCTTC. Based on the CDR3 plus reference TRBV5-5 and TRBJ2-1, the full variable domain is DAGVTQSPTHLIKTRGQQVTLRCSPISGHKSVSWYQQVLGQGPQFIFQYYEKEERGRGNFPDRFSARQFPNYSSELNVNALLLGDSALYLCASSFSGHLNNEQFFGPGTRLTVL.